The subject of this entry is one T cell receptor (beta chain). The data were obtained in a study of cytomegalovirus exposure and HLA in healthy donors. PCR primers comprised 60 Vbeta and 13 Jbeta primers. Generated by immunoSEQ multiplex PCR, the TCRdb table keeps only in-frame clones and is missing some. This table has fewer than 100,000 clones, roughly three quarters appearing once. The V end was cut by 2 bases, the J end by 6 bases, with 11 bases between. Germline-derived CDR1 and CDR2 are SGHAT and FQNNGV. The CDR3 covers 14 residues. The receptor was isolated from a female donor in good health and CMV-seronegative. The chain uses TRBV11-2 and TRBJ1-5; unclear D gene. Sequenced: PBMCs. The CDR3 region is CASSLRAGAQPQHF. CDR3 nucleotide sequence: TGTGCCAGCAGCTTACGGGCGGGAGCTCAGCCCCAGCATTTT.